This TCR beta chain originates from a study of CD8 T cells in ankylosing spondylitis. General observations from the study: A TCR beta motif of eight highly homologous variants appeared characteristic of ankylosing spondylitis blood.

This clonotype was observed at least ten times. Its antigen is undetermined. CDR3 length: 14 amino acids. V was pared by 4 bases and J by 3 bases, with 13 bases between. Per germline, CDR1 SGHRS and CDR2 YFSETQ. TCRdb ran MiXCR on the 5' RACE reads and lists one entry per CDR3 protein. The sample lists roughly 250,000 distinct CDR3 sequences; 8% to 9.5% were seen once. The TCR comes from a male donor with ankylosing spondylitis or in good health (not recorded which). The chain is built from TRBV5-1 and TRBJ1-2; tentatively, D is TRBD1 (5 bases). Specimen: blood, either unsorted or a sorted T cell fraction (not recorded which). As DNA, the CDR3 is TGCGCCAGCAGCCTCCCTGGGGGAGACTATGGCTACACCTTC. It is translated as CASSLPGGDYGYTF.